This TCR beta chain derives from a study of neurological immune-mediated disorders. CDR3 length: 14 amino acids. CDR1 SGHVS and CDR2 FQNEAQ come from the germline V gene. Comment on this clonotype: A junction end diverges from the germline sequence, so it may reflect a read error.

Volunteers from a blood bank in Maryland, USA, made up the healthy controls. 5'RACE generated cDNA with 10-nucleotide random UMIs. TCRdb itself ran the 5' RACE reads through MiXCR, one entry per CDR3 protein. Among over 25,000 distinct CDR3 sequences listed, 12% were seen once. This receptor was obtained from a man between 60 and 75 years old in good health. V is TRBV7-8 and J is TRBJ2-1; 7 bases fit TRBD1. The sequenced sample was PBMCs. In DNA, the CDR3 is TGTGCCACCAGCCTGGGACAGCGGTCGTATGAGCAGTTCTTC. Translating gives CATSLGQRSYEQFF.